Here is one T cell receptor beta chain with its context. Its target is unknown. CDR1 is MDHEN and CDR2 is SYDVKM in the germline V gene. The CDR3 totals 15 residues. V lost 9 bases, J lost 1 base, and 15 bases lay in between. Generated by immunoSEQ multiplex PCR, the TCRdb table keeps only in-frame clones and is missing some. The table has 100,000 to 150,000 clones, about 89% seen once. The sample comes from a study of T cells in localized non-small cell lung cancer. General study findings and limits: Analysis by sequencing included only one tumor region, so heterogeneity remains possible. The greatest T cell clonality was found in uninvolved adjacent lung (higher than in tumor).

The origin of this receptor is a female donor of 60 years or more with stage I lung adenocarcinoma. The sequencing here drew on peripheral blood, taken before any cancer treatment. The chain is built from TRBV28 and TRBJ2-2; D possibly corresponds to TRBD1 (5 bases). CDR3 protein: CASRRRGGNTGELFF. In DNA, the CDR3 is TGTGCCAGTAGACGAAGGGGCGGGAACACCGGGGAGCTGTTTTTT. The whole variable domain, remainder taken from reference TRBV28 and TRBJ2-2, is DVKVTQSSRYLVKRTGEKVFLECVQDMDHENMFWYRQDPGLGLRLIYFSYDVKMKEKGDIPEGYSVSREKKERFSLILESASTNQTSMYLCASRRRGGNTGELFFGEGSRLTVL.